This T cell receptor beta chain was recorded in a study of T cells after yellow fever vaccination. Findings and limits, study-wide: Among primary-vaccination clones, most reappeared after the booster, at approximately 97% for CD4 and 88% for CD8.

Details on this clonotype: Its antigen is as yet unknown.

TCRdb redid the calling of the 5' RACE reads with MiXCR, one entry per CDR3 protein. Altogether about 130,000 distinct CDR3 sequences are present, about 7.4% being singletons, with the ten largest covering roughly 2.6%. The source material was CD4+ T cells sorted from PBMCs, sampled 10 days after the first yellow fever vaccination. This sequence was found in a man younger than 30 who received the YFV17D yellow fever vaccine.

As DNA, the CDR3 is TGTGCCAGCAGCGACGTCCCGAGGGACGTCAGGGCTTTCTTT. Protein product: CASSDVPRDVRAFF. The rearrangement uses TRBV13 and TRBJ1-1; perhaps TRBD1 as D (5 bases). The germline V gene encodes CDR1 PRHDT and CDR2 FYEKMQ (reference sequence). V lost 5 bases and J 11 bases, leaving 21 bases between the germline ends. This CDR3 is 14 amino acids long.